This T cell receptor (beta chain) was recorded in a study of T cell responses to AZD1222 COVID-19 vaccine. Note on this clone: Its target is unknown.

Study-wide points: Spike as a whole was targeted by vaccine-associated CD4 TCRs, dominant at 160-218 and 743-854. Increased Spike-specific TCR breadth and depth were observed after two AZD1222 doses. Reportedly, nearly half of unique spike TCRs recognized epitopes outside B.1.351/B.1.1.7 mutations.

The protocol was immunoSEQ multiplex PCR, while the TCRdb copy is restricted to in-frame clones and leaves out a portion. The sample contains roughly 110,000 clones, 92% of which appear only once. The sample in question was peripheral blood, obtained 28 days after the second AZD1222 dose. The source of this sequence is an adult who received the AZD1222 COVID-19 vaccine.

CDR3 DNA: TGTGCCAGCACCTGGGAGGGCCAGGGGGCTAATGAAAAACTGTTTTTT. It translates to CASTWEGQGANEKLFF. The chain recombines TRBV21-1 with TRBJ1-4. TRBV21-1 has pseudogene status. This CDR3 is built from 16 residues.